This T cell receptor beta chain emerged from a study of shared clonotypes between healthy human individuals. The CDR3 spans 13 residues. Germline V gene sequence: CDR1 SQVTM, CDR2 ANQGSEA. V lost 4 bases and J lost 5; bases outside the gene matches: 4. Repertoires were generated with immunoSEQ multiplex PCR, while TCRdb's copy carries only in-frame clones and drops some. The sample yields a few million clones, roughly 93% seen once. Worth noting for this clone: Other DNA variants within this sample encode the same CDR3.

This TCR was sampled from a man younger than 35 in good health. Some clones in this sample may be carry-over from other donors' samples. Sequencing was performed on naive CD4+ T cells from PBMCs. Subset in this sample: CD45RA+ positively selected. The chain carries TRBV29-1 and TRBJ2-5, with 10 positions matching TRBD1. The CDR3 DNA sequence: TGCAGCGTTGGACAGGGGGCGTCGGAGACCCAGTACTTC. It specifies CSVGQGASETQYF.